The 6 T cell receptor beta chains below come from one sample, sequenced in a study of blood T cell repertoires in COVID-19. This table comes from immunoSEQ multiplex PCR, and its TCRdb copy is limited to in-frame clones, with some not included. The table includes roughly 220,000 clones, about 88% detected once. The sequenced material came from peripheral blood. The receptor source for this set is a woman between 50 and 59 years old with COVID-19, enrolled during active disease.

This chain connects TRBV7-9 to TRBJ2-3; the match to TRBD2 covers 8 bases. Germline trimming cut 4 bases from V and 1 base from J; bases unmatched to any gene: 10. From germline, CDR1 is SEHNR and CDR2 FQNEAQ (reference sequence). The CDR3 is 17 amino acids. The CDR3 here is CASSSYSGARGTDTQYF. For the CDR3, the DNA is TGTGCCAGCAGCTCCTATAGCGGGGCCCGAGGCACAGATACGCAGTATTTT.

The gene calls are TRBV7-2 and TRBJ2-1; D may be TRBD2 (5 bases). With 2 bases removed from V and 7 bases from J, the gap between germline ends came to 12 bases. The germline CDR1 and CDR2 sequences are SGHTA and FQGNSA. This CDR3 has 14 amino acids. For the CDR3, the DNA is TGTGCCAGCAGCTTATTTCCCCGGGGTAATGAGCAGTTCTTC. Translation gives CASSLFPRGNEQFF.

V gene TRBV13 combines with J gene TRBJ2-3; 11 bases match TRBD1. The CDR3 has 16 amino acids. Germline values: CDR1 PRHDT, CDR2 FYEKMQ (reference sequence). V lost 4 bases and J lost 2; bases outside the gene matches: 5. In DNA form, the CDR3 reads TGTGCCAGCAGCTCACGGACAGGGGGCCCCACAGATACGCAGTATTTT. It translates to CASSSRTGGPTDTQYF. The whole variable domain, filled in from reference TRBV13 and TRBJ2-3, reads AAGVIQSPRHLIKEKRETATLKCYPIPRHDTVYWYQQGPGQDPQFLISFYEKMQSDKGSIPDRFSAQQFSDYHSELNMSSLELGDSALYFCASSSRTGGPTDTQYFGPGTRLTVL.

The rearrangement links TRBV5-1 to TRBJ2-5, with a weak D call TRBD2 (5 bases). CDR1 SGHRS and CDR2 YFSETQ come from the germline V gene. The CDR3 is made up of 15 amino acids. Trimming stripped 4 bases from V and 6 bases from J, with 19 bases between. The DNA for the CDR3 is TGCGCCAGCAGCAAAGGTGGACTCCTAGGGCAGACCCAGTACTTC. Amino acid sequence: CASSKGGLLGQTQYF. The entire variable domain, with the rest obtained from reference TRBV5-1 and TRBJ2-5, is as follows: KAGVTQTPRYLIKTRGQQVTLSCSPISGHRSVSWYQQTPGQGLQFLFEYFSETQRNKGNFPGRFSGRQFSNSRSEMNVSTLELGDSALYLCASSKGGLLGQTQYFGPGTRLLVL.

This clone was detected only a few times. The rearrangement links TRBV11-3 to TRBJ1-2; possible D gene TRBD1, 6 bases. The CDR3 totals 12 residues. The germline V and J ends were trimmed by 5 bases and 8 bases, with 12 bases remaining between them. Germline-derived CDR1 and CDR2 are SGHNT and YENEEA. The CDR3 sequence is CASSAGQIGYTF. The CDR3 region has the DNA TGTGCCAGCAGCGCTGGACAGATCGGCTACACCTTC.

This CDR3 is CASSDSGQGRYGYTF. The CDR3 DNA is TGTGCCAGCAGTGATTCTGGACAGGGGCGCTATGGCTACACCTTC. This sequence joins TRBV25-1 and TRBJ1-2; TRBD1 agrees at 9 bases. CDR1 is MGHDK, CDR2 SYGVNS, per germline. The CDR3 totals 15 residues. V shed 3 bases and J 4 bases; nucleotides not matched to a gene: 6.